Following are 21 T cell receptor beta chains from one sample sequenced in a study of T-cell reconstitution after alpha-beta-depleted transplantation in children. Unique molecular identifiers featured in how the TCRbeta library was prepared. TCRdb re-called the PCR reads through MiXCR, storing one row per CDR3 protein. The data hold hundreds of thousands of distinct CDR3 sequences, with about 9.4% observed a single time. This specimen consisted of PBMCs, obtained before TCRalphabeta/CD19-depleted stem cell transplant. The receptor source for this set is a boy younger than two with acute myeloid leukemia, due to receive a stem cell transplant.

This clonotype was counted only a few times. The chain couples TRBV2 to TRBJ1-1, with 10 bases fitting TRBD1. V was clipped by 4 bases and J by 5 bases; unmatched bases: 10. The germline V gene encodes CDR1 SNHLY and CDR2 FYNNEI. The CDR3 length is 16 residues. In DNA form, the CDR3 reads TGTGCCAGCAGTGCAGGGCTGGGACAGGGGCTGACTGAAGCTTTCTTT. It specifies CASSAGLGQGLTEAFF.

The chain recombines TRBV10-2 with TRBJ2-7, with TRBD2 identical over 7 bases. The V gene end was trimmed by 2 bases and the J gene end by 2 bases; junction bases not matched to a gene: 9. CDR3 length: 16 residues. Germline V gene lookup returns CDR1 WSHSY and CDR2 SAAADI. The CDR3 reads CASSERGGRGAYEQYF. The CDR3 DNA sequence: TGCGCCAGCAGTGAGAGGGGCGGCCGGGGGGCCTACGAGCAGTACTTC.

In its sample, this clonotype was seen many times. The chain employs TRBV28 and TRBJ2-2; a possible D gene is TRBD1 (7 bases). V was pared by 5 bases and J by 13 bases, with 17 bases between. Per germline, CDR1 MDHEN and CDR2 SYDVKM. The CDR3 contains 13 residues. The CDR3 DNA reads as TGTGCCAGCAGTCCCCCCAGGGGGGCAGGGCTGTTTTTT. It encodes CASSPPRGAGLFF.

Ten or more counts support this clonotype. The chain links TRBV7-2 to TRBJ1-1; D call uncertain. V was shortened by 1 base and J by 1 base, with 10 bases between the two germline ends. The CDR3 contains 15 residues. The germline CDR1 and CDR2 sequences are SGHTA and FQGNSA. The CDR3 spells CASSLVGKPNTEAFF. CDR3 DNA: TGTGCCAGCAGCTTAGTGGGCAAACCGAACACTGAAGCTTTCTTT.

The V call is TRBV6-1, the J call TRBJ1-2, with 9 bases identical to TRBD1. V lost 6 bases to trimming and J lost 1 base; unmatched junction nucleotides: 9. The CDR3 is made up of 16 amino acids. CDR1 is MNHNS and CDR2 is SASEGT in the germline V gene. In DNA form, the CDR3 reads TGTGCCAGCAGCCGCGGGACAGGGAATTATAACTATGGCTACACCTTC. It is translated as CASSRGTGNYNYGYTF.

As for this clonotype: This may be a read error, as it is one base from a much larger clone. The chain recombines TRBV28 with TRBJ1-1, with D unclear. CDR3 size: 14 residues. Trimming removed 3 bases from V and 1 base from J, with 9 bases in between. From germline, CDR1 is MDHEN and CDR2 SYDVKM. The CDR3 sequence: CASSFKGSNTEAFF. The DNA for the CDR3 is TGTGCCAGCAGTTTCAAGGGATCGAACACTGAAGCTTTCTTT.

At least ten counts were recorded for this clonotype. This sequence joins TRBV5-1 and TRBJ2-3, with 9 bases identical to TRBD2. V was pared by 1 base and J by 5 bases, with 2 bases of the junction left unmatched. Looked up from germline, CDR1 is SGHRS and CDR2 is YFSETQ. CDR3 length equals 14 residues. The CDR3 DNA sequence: TGCGCCAGCAGCTTGTTTAGCGGGGGAGATACGCAGTATTTT. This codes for CASSLFSGGDTQYF.

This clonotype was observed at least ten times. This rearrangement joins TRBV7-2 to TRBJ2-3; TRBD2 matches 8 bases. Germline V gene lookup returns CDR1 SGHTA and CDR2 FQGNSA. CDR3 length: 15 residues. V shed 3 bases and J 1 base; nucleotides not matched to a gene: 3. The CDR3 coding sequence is TGTGCCAGCAGCTTGCGTAGCGGGGGCACAGATACGCAGTATTTT. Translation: CASSLRSGGTDTQYF. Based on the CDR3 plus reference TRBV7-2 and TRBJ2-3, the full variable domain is GAGVSQSPSNKVTEKGKDVELRCDPISGHTALYWYRQSLGQGLEFLIYFQGNSAPDKSGLPSDRFSAERTGGSVSTLTIQRTQQEDSAVYLCASSLRSGGTDTQYFGPGTRLTVL.

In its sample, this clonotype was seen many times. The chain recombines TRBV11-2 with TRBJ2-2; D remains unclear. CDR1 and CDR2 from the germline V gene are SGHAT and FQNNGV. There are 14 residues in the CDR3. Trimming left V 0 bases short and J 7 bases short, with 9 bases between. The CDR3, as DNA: TGTGCCAGCAGCTTAGATCCTAAGTTCGGGGAGCTGTTTTTT. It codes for CASSLDPKFGELFF.

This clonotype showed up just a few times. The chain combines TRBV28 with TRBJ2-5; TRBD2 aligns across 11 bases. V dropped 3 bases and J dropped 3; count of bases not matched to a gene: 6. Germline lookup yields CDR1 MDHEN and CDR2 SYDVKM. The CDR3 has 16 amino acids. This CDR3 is CASSLTPGLAEETQYF. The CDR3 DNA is TGTGCCAGCAGTTTGACACCGGGACTAGCGGAAGAGACCCAGTACTTC. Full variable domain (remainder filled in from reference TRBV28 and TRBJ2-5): DVKVTQSSRYLVKRTGEKVFLECVQDMDHENMFWYRQDPGLGLRLIYFSYDVKMKEKGDIPEGYSVSREKKERFSLILESASTNQTSMYLCASSLTPGLAEETQYFGPGTRLLVL.

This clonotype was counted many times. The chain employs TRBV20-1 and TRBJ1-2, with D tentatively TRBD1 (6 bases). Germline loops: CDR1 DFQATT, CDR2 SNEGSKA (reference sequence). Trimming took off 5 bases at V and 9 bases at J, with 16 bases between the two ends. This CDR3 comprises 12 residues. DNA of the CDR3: TGCAGTGCTTGGACAGCCCTCCGGAGCTACACCTTC. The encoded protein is CSAWTALRSYTF.

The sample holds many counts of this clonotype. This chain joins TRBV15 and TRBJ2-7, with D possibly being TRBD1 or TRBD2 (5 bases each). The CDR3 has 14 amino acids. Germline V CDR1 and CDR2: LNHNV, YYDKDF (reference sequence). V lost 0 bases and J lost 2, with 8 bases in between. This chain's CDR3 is CATSREGDPYEQYF. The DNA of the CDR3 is TGTGCCACCAGCAGAGAAGGGGACCCCTACGAGCAGTACTTC.

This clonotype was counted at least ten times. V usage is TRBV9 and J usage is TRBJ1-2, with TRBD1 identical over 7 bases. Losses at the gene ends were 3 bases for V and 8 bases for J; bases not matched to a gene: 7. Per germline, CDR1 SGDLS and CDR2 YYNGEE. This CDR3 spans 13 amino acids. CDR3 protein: CASSDSTGLGYTF. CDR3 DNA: TGTGCCAGCAGCGATTCGACAGGGCTCGGCTACACCTTC.

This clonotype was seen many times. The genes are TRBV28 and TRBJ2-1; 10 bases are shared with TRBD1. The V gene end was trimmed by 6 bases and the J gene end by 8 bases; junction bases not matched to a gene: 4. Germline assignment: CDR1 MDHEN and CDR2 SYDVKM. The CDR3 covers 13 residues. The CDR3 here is CASSRDRGYEQFF. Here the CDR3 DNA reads TGTGCCAGCAGCCGGGACAGGGGCTATGAGCAGTTCTTC.

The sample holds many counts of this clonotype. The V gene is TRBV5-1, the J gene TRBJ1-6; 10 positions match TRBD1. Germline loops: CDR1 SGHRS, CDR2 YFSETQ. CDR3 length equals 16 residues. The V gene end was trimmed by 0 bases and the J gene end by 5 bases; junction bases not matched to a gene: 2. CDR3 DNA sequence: TGCGCCAGCAGCTTGGGTGACAGGGGGCATAATTCACCCCTCCACTTT. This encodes CASSLGDRGHNSPLHF.

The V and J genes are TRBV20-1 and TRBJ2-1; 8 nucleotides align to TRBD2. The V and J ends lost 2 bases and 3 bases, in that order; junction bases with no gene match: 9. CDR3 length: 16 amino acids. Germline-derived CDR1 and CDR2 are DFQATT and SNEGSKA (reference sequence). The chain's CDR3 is CSARRAGVFYYNEQFF. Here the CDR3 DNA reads TGCAGTGCTAGACGAGCGGGAGTCTTCTACTACAATGAGCAGTTCTTC.

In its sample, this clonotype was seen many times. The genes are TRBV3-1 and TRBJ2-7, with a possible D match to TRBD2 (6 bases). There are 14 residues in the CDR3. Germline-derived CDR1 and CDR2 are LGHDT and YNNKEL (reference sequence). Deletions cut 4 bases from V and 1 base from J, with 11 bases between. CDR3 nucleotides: TGTGCCAGCAGCCCCGCGGGGTCGTCCTACGAGCAGTACTTC. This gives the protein CASSPAGSSYEQYF.

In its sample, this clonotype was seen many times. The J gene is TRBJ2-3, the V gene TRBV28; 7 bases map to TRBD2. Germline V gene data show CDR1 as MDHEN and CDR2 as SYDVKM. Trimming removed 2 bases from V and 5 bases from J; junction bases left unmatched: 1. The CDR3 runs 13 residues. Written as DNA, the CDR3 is TGTGCCAGCAGTTTAGCGGGAGAAGATACGCAGTATTTT. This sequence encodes CASSLAGEDTQYF.

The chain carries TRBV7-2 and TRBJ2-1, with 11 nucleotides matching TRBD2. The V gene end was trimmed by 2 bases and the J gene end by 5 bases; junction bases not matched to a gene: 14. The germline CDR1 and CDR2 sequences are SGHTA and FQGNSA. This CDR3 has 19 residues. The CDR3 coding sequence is TGTGCCAGCAGCTTATTTCGGCTAGCGGGAGGAACGGTCAACAATGAGCAGTTCTTC. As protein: CASSLFRLAGGTVNNEQFF. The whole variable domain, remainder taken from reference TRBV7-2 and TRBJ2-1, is GAGVSQSPSNKVTEKGKDVELRCDPISGHTALYWYRQSLGQGLEFLIYFQGNSAPDKSGLPSDRFSAERTGGSVSTLTIQRTQQEDSAVYLCASSLFRLAGGTVNNEQFFGPGTRLTVL.

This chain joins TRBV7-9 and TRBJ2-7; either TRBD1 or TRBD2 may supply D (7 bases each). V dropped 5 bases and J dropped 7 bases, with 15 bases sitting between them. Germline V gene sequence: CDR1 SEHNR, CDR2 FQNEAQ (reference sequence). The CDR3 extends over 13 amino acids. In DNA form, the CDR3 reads TGTGCCAGCAGCGCCAGGGGGGGCTGGGAGCAGTACTTC. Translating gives CASSARGGWEQYF.

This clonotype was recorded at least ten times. Here the CDR3 DNA reads TGTGCCAGCAGACTAACAGGGGGCCCCTCTGGCTACACCTTC. It is translated as CASRLTGGPSGYTF. This chain links TRBV28 with TRBJ1-2; 9 bases line up with TRBD1. The trim removed 6 bases at V and 7 bases at J, leaving 9 bases unmatched. Germline lookup yields CDR1 MDHEN and CDR2 SYDVKM. The CDR3 is 14 residues long.